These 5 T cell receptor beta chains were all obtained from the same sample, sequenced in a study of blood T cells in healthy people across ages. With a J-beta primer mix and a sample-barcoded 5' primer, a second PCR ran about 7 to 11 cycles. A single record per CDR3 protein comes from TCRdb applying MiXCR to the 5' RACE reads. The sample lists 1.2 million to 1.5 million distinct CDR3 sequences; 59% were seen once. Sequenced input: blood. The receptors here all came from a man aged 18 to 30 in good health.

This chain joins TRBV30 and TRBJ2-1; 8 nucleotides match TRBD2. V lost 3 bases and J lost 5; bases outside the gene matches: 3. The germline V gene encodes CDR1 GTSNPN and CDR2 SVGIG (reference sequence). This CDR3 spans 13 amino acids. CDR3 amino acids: CAWRDSGDNEQFF. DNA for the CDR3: TGTGCCTGGAGGGATAGCGGGGACAATGAGCAGTTCTTC.

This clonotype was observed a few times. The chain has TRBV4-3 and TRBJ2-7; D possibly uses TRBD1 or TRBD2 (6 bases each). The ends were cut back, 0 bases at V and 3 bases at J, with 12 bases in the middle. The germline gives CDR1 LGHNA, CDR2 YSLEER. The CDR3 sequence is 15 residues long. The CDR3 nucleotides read TGCGCCAGCAGCCAAGATGCGGGACAAAACTACGAGCAGTACTTC. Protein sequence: CASSQDAGQNYEQYF.

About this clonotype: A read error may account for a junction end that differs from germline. The CDR3 DNA follows: TGTGCCAGCAGCCAAGGAGACAGGAAGATGTCGGATACGCAGAATTTT. This translates into CASSQGDRKMSDTQNF. The chain joins TRBV3-1 to TRBJ2-3; weak D call: TRBD1 (6 bases). From germline, CDR1 is LGHDT and CDR2 YNNKEL (reference sequence). There are 16 residues in the CDR3.

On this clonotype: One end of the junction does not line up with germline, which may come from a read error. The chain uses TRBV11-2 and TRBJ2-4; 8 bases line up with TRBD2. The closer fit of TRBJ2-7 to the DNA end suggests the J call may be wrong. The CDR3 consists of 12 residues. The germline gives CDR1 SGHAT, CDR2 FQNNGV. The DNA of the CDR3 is TGTGCCAGCAGTTTAGCGGGACTCGAGCAGTACTTC. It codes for CASSLAGLEQYF.

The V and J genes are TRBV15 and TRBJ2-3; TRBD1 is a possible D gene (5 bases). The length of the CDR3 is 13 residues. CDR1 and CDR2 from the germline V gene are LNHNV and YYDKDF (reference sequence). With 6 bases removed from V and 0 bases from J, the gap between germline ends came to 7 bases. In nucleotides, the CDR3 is TGTGCCACCAGGGGGCTCAGCACAGATACGCAGTATTTT. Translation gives CATRGLSTDTQYF.